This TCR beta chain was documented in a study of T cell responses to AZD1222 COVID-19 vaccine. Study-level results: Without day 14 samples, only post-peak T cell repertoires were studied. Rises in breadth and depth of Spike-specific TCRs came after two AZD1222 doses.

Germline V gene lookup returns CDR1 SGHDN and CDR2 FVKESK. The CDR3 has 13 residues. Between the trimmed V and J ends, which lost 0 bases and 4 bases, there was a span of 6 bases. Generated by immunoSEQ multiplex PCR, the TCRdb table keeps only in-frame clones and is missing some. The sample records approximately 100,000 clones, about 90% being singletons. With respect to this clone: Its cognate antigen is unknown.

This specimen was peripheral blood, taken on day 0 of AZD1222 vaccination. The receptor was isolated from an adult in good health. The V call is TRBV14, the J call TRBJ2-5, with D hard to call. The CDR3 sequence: CASSQEGPETQYF. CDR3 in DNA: TGTGCCAGCAGCCAAGAAGGGCCAGAGACCCAGTACTTC.